The rows below give T cell receptor beta chains drawn from one sample of a study of PD-L1 blockade in urothelial cancer. Sequenced by immunoSEQ multiplex PCR; TCRdb stores in-frame clones only, minus some. The table shows tens of thousands of clones, with about 90% occurring only once. The sequencing used PBMCs, collected around atezolizumab (anti-PD-L1) treatment. The receptors derive from a man aged 55 to 69 with urothelial cancer. CDR3s include the opening cysteine and the closing phenylalanine or tryptophan. Fields, in order: clone size, D gene, V gene, J gene, CDR3 protein, CDR3 DNA. The D gene is left open where the match is weak. A row's size may be missing; if present it is once, few, many or a size class.

abundance: -
d_gene: TRBD1
v_gene: TRBV30
j_gene: TRBJ2-2
CDR3aa: CAWKGQGRGGELFF
CDR3nt: TGTGCCTGGAAGGGACAGGGGAGGGGCGGGGAGCTGTTTTTT

abundance: -
d_gene: TRBD1
v_gene: TRBV9
j_gene: TRBJ2-1
CDR3aa: CASSEQTGTGAYNEQFF
CDR3nt: TGTGCCAGCAGCGAACAAACCGGGACAGGGGCCTACAATGAGCAGTTCTTC

abundance: -
d_gene: -
v_gene: TRBV7-8
j_gene: TRBJ1-1
CDR3aa: CASSTEFMNTEAFF
CDR3nt: TGTGCCAGCAGCACTGAGTTTATGAACACTGAAGCTTTCTTT

abundance: -
d_gene: -
v_gene: TRBV29-1
j_gene: TRBJ2-3
CDR3aa: CSVEITDTQYF
CDR3nt: TGCAGCGTCGAGATCACAGATACGCAGTATTTT

abundance: -
d_gene: TRBD2
v_gene: TRBV7-6
j_gene: TRBJ2-7
CDR3aa: CASSPGLANREQYF
CDR3nt: TGTGCCAGCAGCCCGGGACTAGCGAATCGCGAGCAGTACTTC

abundance: -
d_gene: -
v_gene: TRBV30
j_gene: TRBJ2-1
CDR3aa: CAWSVQGWNEQFF
CDR3nt: TGTGCCTGGAGTGTACAGGGTTGGAATGAGCAGTTCTTC

abundance: few
d_gene: TRBD2
v_gene: TRBV11-2
j_gene: TRBJ2-7
CDR3aa: CASSFLSGRGSYEQYF
CDR3nt: TGTGCCAGCAGCTTCCTCTCTGGGCGGGGGTCCTACGAGCAGTACTTC

abundance: once
d_gene: -
v_gene: TRBV4-3
j_gene: TRBJ2-7
CDR3aa: CASSRGTYSYEQYF
CDR3nt: TGCGCCAGCAGTAGGGGGACATACTCCTACGAGCAGTACTTC

abundance: few
d_gene: TRBD1
v_gene: TRBV13
j_gene: TRBJ1-1
CDR3aa: CASSRGDRPGTEAFF
CDR3nt: TGTGCCAGCAGCAGGGGGGACAGGCCTGGCACTGAAGCTTTCTTT

abundance: -
d_gene: -
v_gene: TRBV5-6
j_gene: TRBJ1-2
CDR3aa: CASSTGRTYGYTF
CDR3nt: TGTGCCAGCAGTACAGGAAGAACCTATGGCTACACCTTC

abundance: -
d_gene: TRBD2
v_gene: TRBV5-4
j_gene: TRBJ2-7
CDR3aa: CASSSTGGVYEQYF
CDR3nt: TGTGCCAGCAGCAGCACCGGGGGGGTCTACGAGCAGTACTTC

abundance: -
d_gene: -
v_gene: TRBV7-3
j_gene: TRBJ2-1
CDR3aa: CASSLTLGRDNEQFF
CDR3nt: TGTGCCAGCAGCTTAACTCTAGGCAGGGACAATGAGCAGTTCTTC

abundance: -
d_gene: -
v_gene: TRBV6-5
j_gene: TRBJ2-5
CDR3aa: CASSNGETQYF
CDR3nt: TGTGCCAGCAGCAACGGAGAGACCCAGTACTTC

abundance: -
d_gene: TRBD2
v_gene: TRBV5-4
j_gene: TRBJ2-1
CDR3aa: CASSWGLADNYNEQFF
CDR3nt: TGTGCCAGCAGTTGGGGACTAGCGGACAACTACAATGAGCAGTTCTTC

abundance: once
d_gene: TRBD1
v_gene: TRBV6-4
j_gene: TRBJ2-2
CDR3aa: CASSRNRGANTGELFF
CDR3nt: TGTGCCAGCAGTCGAAACAGGGGAGCCAACACCGGGGAGCTGTTTTTT

abundance: -
d_gene: -
v_gene: TRBV27
j_gene: TRBJ2-5
CDR3aa: CASSPLSGEETQYF
CDR3nt: TGTGCCAGCAGTCCTCTATCAGGGGAAGAGACCCAGTACTTC

abundance: -
d_gene: -
v_gene: TRBV6-5
j_gene: TRBJ2-3
CDR3aa: CASSYTKRGTDTQYF
CDR3nt: TGTGCCAGCAGTTACACAAAGCGTGGCACAGATACGCAGTATTTT

abundance: -
d_gene: TRBD1
v_gene: TRBV30
j_gene: TRBJ2-3
CDR3aa: CAWSPGQGSTDTQYF
CDR3nt: TGTGCCTGGAGTCCGGGACAGGGGAGCACAGATACGCAGTATTTT

abundance: -
d_gene: -
v_gene: TRBV30
j_gene: TRBJ1-4
CDR3aa: CAWSGGPNEKLFF
CDR3nt: TGTGCCTGGAGTGGGGGGCCTAATGAAAAACTGTTTTTT

abundance: -
d_gene: TRBD2
v_gene: TRBV5-6
j_gene: TRBJ2-5
CDR3aa: CASSLNYAGAGGTQYF
CDR3nt: TGTGCCAGCAGCTTGAACTACGCGGGGGCGGGAGGTACCCAGTACTTC

abundance: -
d_gene: TRBD1
v_gene: TRBV27
j_gene: TRBJ1-6
CDR3aa: CASKPGQGGSPLHF
CDR3nt: TGTGCCAGCAAACCGGGACAGGGTGGTTCACCCCTCCACTTT

abundance: -
d_gene: -
v_gene: TRBV5-1
j_gene: TRBJ1-1
CDR3aa: CASSWSGHMNTEAFF
CDR3nt: TGCGCCAGCAGTTGGTCGGGACACATGAACACTGAAGCTTTCTTT

abundance: -
d_gene: -
v_gene: TRBV5-1
j_gene: TRBJ2-3
CDR3aa: CASRGTTSTDTQYF
CDR3nt: TGCGCCAGCAGGGGCACAACGAGCACAGATACGCAGTATTTT

abundance: -
d_gene: TRBD2
v_gene: TRBV5-1
j_gene: TRBJ2-7
CDR3aa: CASSSGLAFYEQYF
CDR3nt: TGCGCCAGCAGCTCCGGACTAGCATTTTACGAGCAGTACTTC

abundance: -
d_gene: TRBD1
v_gene: TRBV6-5
j_gene: TRBJ1-4
CDR3aa: CASSRDRGTNEKLFF
CDR3nt: TGTGCCAGCAGCCGGGACAGGGGAACTAATGAAAAACTGTTTTTT

abundance: -
d_gene: -
v_gene: TRBV5-1
j_gene: TRBJ2-7
CDR3aa: CASSLIFSGYEQYF
CDR3nt: TGCGCCAGCAGCTTGATCTTCTCGGGTTACGAGCAGTACTTC

abundance: -
d_gene: -
v_gene: TRBV5-4
j_gene: TRBJ2-5
CDR3aa: CASSLRPQETQYF
CDR3nt: TGTGCCAGCAGCCTGAGGCCGCAAGAGACCCAGTACTTC

abundance: few
d_gene: -
v_gene: TRBV5-1
j_gene: TRBJ1-2
CDR3aa: CASRSPGDYGYTF
CDR3nt: TGCGCCAGCAGGTCCCCGGGTGACTATGGCTACACCTTC

abundance: few
d_gene: -
v_gene: TRBV9
j_gene: TRBJ1-4
CDR3aa: CASSVDGWGQLFF
CDR3nt: TGTGCCAGCAGCGTAGACGGTTGGGGGCAACTGTTTTTT

abundance: -
d_gene: TRBD2
v_gene: TRBV19
j_gene: TRBJ2-5
CDR3aa: CASSLLTSGGTGTQYF
CDR3nt: TGTGCCAGTAGTCTCCTGACTAGCGGGGGCACAGGGACCCAGTACTTC

abundance: -
d_gene: TRBD2
v_gene: TRBV7-6
j_gene: TRBJ2-7
CDR3aa: CASSSGTSGGLGEQYF
CDR3nt: TGTGCCAGCAGCTCGGGGACTAGCGGGGGCCTTGGAGAGCAGTACTTC

abundance: -
d_gene: -
v_gene: TRBV27
j_gene: TRBJ2-7
CDR3aa: CASSSWDSNYEQYF
CDR3nt: TGTGCCAGCAGTTCTTGGGACTCGAACTACGAGCAGTACTTC

abundance: -
d_gene: -
v_gene: TRBV29-1
j_gene: TRBJ2-3
CDR3aa: CSVVGRGQALDTQYF
CDR3nt: TGCAGCGTTGTGGGGAGGGGACAGGCCCTAGATACGCAGTATTTT

abundance: few
d_gene: -
v_gene: TRBV5-1
j_gene: TRBJ1-2
CDR3aa: CASSETPAGEVEGYTF
CDR3nt: TGCGCCAGCAGCGAGACGCCTGCAGGGGAAGTAGAAGGCTACACCTTC

abundance: -
d_gene: -
v_gene: TRBV21-1
j_gene: TRBJ1-5
CDR3aa: CASRLQDINQPQHF
CDR3nt: TGTGCCAGCAGGCTCCAGGATATCAATCAGCCCCAGCATTTT

abundance: -
d_gene: -
v_gene: TRBV18
j_gene: TRBJ1-6
CDR3aa: CASSPAGEGSPLHF
CDR3nt: TGTGCCAGCTCCCCCGCCGGGGAGGGTTCACCCCTCCACTTT

abundance: -
d_gene: TRBD2
v_gene: TRBV9
j_gene: TRBJ2-1
CDR3aa: CASSVLASGGNEQFF
CDR3nt: TGTGCCAGCAGCGTACTGGCTAGCGGGGGAAATGAGCAGTTCTTC

abundance: -
d_gene: TRBD1
v_gene: TRBV29-1
j_gene: TRBJ1-4
CDR3aa: CSGGQTNEKLFF
CDR3nt: TGCAGCGGGGGACAGACTAATGAAAAACTGTTTTTT

abundance: -
d_gene: -
v_gene: TRBV7-9
j_gene: TRBJ2-5
CDR3aa: CASSLVLVETQYF
CDR3nt: TGTGCCAGCAGCTTAGTATTAGTGGAGACCCAGTACTTC

abundance: -
d_gene: TRBD2
v_gene: TRBV10-3
j_gene: TRBJ2-3
CDR3aa: CATRRTSDTDTQYF
CDR3nt: TGTGCCACCCGACGGACTAGCGACACAGATACGCAGTATTTT

abundance: -
d_gene: TRBD1
v_gene: TRBV6-5
j_gene: TRBJ2-4
CDR3aa: CASSSEGQGAKNIQYF
CDR3nt: TGTGCCAGCAGTTCCGAGGGACAGGGGGCCAAAAACATTCAGTACTTC

abundance: -
d_gene: -
v_gene: TRBV4-3
j_gene: TRBJ2-7
CDR3aa: CASSQGAFMGYEQYF
CDR3nt: TGCGCCAGCAGCCAAGGGGCGTTCATGGGCTACGAGCAGTACTTC

abundance: -
d_gene: TRBD1
v_gene: TRBV29-1
j_gene: TRBJ1-1
CDR3aa: CSGQTGGNTEAFF
CDR3nt: TGCAGCGGTCAGACAGGGGGGAACACTGAAGCTTTCTTT

abundance: -
d_gene: TRBD2
v_gene: TRBV15
j_gene: TRBJ2-6
CDR3aa: CATSRVGGAGANVLTF
CDR3nt: TGTGCCACCAGCAGAGTCGGGGGGGCGGGGGCCAACGTCCTGACTTTC

abundance: -
d_gene: -
v_gene: TRBV5-4
j_gene: TRBJ2-5
CDR3aa: CASSLGGRGQETQYF
CDR3nt: TGTGCCAGCAGCTTGGGTGGGAGGGGGCAAGAGACCCAGTACTTC

abundance: -
d_gene: -
v_gene: TRBV20-1
j_gene: TRBJ2-4
CDR3aa: CSATLRNIQYF
CDR3nt: TGCAGTGCTACCCTGAGGAACATTCAGTACTTC

abundance: -
d_gene: TRBD1
v_gene: TRBV29-1
j_gene: TRBJ2-5
CDR3aa: CSVGQTVGETQYF
CDR3nt: TGCAGCGTGGGACAGACGGTTGGAGAGACCCAGTACTTC

abundance: -
d_gene: TRBD2
v_gene: TRBV13
j_gene: TRBJ2-3
CDR3aa: CASSLKAGGPADTQYF
CDR3nt: TGTGCCAGCAGCTTAAAAGCGGGGGGGCCAGCAGATACGCAGTATTTT

abundance: once
d_gene: -
v_gene: TRBV6-1
j_gene: TRBJ2-4
CDR3aa: CASSEVRNIQYF
CDR3nt: TGTGCCAGCAGTGAAGTTAGAAACATTCAGTACTTC

abundance: -
d_gene: TRBD1
v_gene: TRBV29-1
j_gene: TRBJ2-7
CDR3aa: CSVLTGTGFYEQYF
CDR3nt: TGCAGCGTTCTAACCGGGACAGGGTTTTACGAGCAGTACTTC

abundance: -
d_gene: TRBD2
v_gene: TRBV18
j_gene: TRBJ2-3
CDR3aa: CASSPLPTSGGTDTQYF
CDR3nt: TGTGCCAGCTCACCGCTCCCGACTAGCGGGGGCACAGATACGCAGTATTTT

abundance: -
d_gene: -
v_gene: TRBV9
j_gene: TRBJ2-2
CDR3aa: CASSAGTMNTGELFF
CDR3nt: TGTGCCAGCAGCGCCGGGACAATGAACACCGGGGAGCTGTTTTTT

abundance: -
d_gene: TRBD2
v_gene: TRBV6-1
j_gene: TRBJ2-7
CDR3aa: CASSEGRLAGGTYEQYF
CDR3nt: TGTGCCAGCAGTGAAGGCCGACTAGCGGGGGGTACCTACGAGCAGTACTTC

abundance: -
d_gene: TRBD1
v_gene: TRBV28
j_gene: TRBJ1-2
CDR3aa: CASSSPDRVDGYTF
CDR3nt: TGTGCCAGCAGTTCTCCGGACAGGGTCGATGGCTACACCTTC

abundance: -
d_gene: -
v_gene: TRBV7-7
j_gene: TRBJ2-3
CDR3aa: CASSPGGTDTQYF
CDR3nt: TGTGCTAGCAGCCCAGGAGGGACAGATACGCAGTATTTT

abundance: -
d_gene: -
v_gene: TRBV6-5
j_gene: TRBJ1-1
CDR3aa: CASSYSRGNTEAFF
CDR3nt: TGTGCCAGCAGTTACTCGCGGGGAAACACTGAAGCTTTCTTT

abundance: -
d_gene: -
v_gene: TRBV18
j_gene: TRBJ1-1
CDR3aa: CASSRDRLNTEAFF
CDR3nt: TGTGCCAGCTCGAGAGACAGACTGAACACTGAAGCTTTCTTT